The rows below give T cell receptor beta chains drawn from one sample of a study of T cells in Graves' hyperthyroidism and ophthalmopathy. Each CDR3 protein gets one entry after TCRdb re-called the multiplex PCR reads with MiXCR. The sample contains about 560,000 distinct CDR3 sequences, 12% to 15% of which appear only once. The sample taken for sequencing was blood. All receptors derive from a woman aged 40 to 50 with Graves' hyperthyroidism. Each CDR3 is given with its conserved first and last residue. D genes are given only for firm matches. The size entry is marked missing in some rows and otherwise reads once, few, many or a size class.

D gene: -; clone size: many; J gene: TRBJ1-1; V gene: TRBV7-2; CDR3 protein: CASSLVTGQAFF; CDR3 DNA: TGTGCCAGCAGCTTAGTCACAGGGCAAGCTTTCTTT
D gene: -; clone size: -; J gene: TRBJ2-6; V gene: TRBV10-3; CDR3 protein: CAISESPNPGANVLTF; CDR3 DNA: TGTGCCATCAGTGAGTCGCCGAACCCTGGGGCCAACGTCCTGACTTTC
D gene: -; clone size: many; J gene: TRBJ1-2; V gene: TRBV24-1; CDR3 protein: CATSRDGVDYGYTF; CDR3 DNA: TGTGCCACCAGTCGAGACGGAGTTGACTATGGCTACACCTTC
D gene: TRBD1; clone size: few; J gene: TRBJ2-7; V gene: TRBV20-1; CDR3 protein: CSAREWAAGGQLYEQYF; CDR3 DNA: TGCAGTGCTAGAGAGTGGGCGGCAGGGGGCCAACTATACGAGCAGTACTTC
D gene: -; clone size: many; J gene: TRBJ2-3; V gene: TRBV18; CDR3 protein: CASSPPSGSTTTDTQYF; CDR3 DNA: TGTGCCAGCTCACCACCCTCGGGGAGCACGACCACAGATACGCAGTATTTT
D gene: -; clone size: many; J gene: TRBJ1-5; V gene: TRBV2; CDR3 protein: CASSESAGPYQPQHF; CDR3 DNA: TGTGCCAGCAGTGAATCGGCAGGGCCCTATCAGCCCCAGCATTTT
D gene: TRBD2; clone size: many; J gene: TRBJ2-7; V gene: TRBV27; CDR3 protein: CASSLSGSALGEQYF; CDR3 DNA: TGTGCCAGCAGTTTAAGCGGGAGCGCACTAGGAGAGCAGTACTTC
D gene: -; clone size: many; J gene: TRBJ1-2; V gene: TRBV10-3; CDR3 protein: CAISESIRGYGYTF; CDR3 DNA: TGTGCCATCAGTGAGTCGATTCGGGGATATGGCTACACCTTC
D gene: -; clone size: -; J gene: TRBJ2-2; V gene: TRBV7-8; CDR3 protein: CASSLSPGQETGELFF; CDR3 DNA: TGTGCCAGCAGCTTATCCCCGGGCCAGGAAACCGGGGAGCTGTTTTTT
D gene: TRBD1; clone size: few; J gene: TRBJ2-3; V gene: TRBV20-1; CDR3 protein: CSDRGLNTDTQYF; CDR3 DNA: TGCAGTGACAGGGGGCTAAACACAGATACGCAGTATTTT
D gene: -; clone size: few; J gene: TRBJ1-2; V gene: TRBV5-4; CDR3 protein: CASSLGQAPSYGYTF; CDR3 DNA: TGTGCCAGCAGCTTGGGACAGGCACCCTCCTATGGCTACACCTTC
D gene: -; clone size: many; J gene: TRBJ2-1; V gene: TRBV7-2; CDR3 protein: CASSQKPAAGLNEQFF; CDR3 DNA: TGTGCCAGCAGCCAGAAGCCAGCAGCGGGCCTAAATGAGCAGTTCTTC
D gene: TRBD2; clone size: -; J gene: TRBJ2-1; V gene: TRBV3-1; CDR3 protein: CASSQVTSGRLGNEQFF; CDR3 DNA: TGTGCCAGCAGCCAAGTTACTAGCGGGAGGCTCGGCAATGAGCAGTTCTTC
D gene: -; clone size: many; J gene: TRBJ2-7; V gene: TRBV7-9; CDR3 protein: CASSLEFGLDGSEQYF; CDR3 DNA: TGTGCCAGCAGCTTAGAGTTTGGGCTAGATGGCTCCGAGCAGTACTTC
D gene: -; clone size: -; J gene: TRBJ2-3; V gene: TRBV10-3; CDR3 protein: CAISGFGGAGTDTQYF; CDR3 DNA: TGTGCCATCAGTGGGTTCGGGGGAGCGGGCACAGATACGCAGTATTTT
D gene: -; clone size: many; J gene: TRBJ1-2; V gene: TRBV30; CDR3 protein: CAWSPGDYGYTF; CDR3 DNA: TGTGCCTGGAGTCCAGGGGACTATGGCTACACCTTC
D gene: TRBD2; clone size: many; J gene: TRBJ2-4; V gene: TRBV28; CDR3 protein: CASSLSDGGGIQYF; CDR3 DNA: TGTGCCAGCAGTTTATCCGACGGGGGGGGCATTCAGTACTTC
D gene: TRBD1; clone size: many; J gene: TRBJ1-1; V gene: TRBV28; CDR3 protein: CASSLYRQGPNTEAFF; CDR3 DNA: TGTGCCAGCAGTTTATACCGACAGGGACCGAACACTGAAGCTTTCTTT
D gene: -; clone size: few; J gene: TRBJ2-3; V gene: TRBV7-3; CDR3 protein: CASSRGQTITDTQYF; CDR3 DNA: TGTGCCAGCAGTCGAGGACAGACAATCACAGATACGCAGTATTTT
D gene: -; clone size: many; J gene: TRBJ2-7; V gene: TRBV28; CDR3 protein: CASSSIQGPRSSYEQYF; CDR3 DNA: TGTGCCAGCAGTTCCATCCAAGGCCCGAGAAGCTCCTACGAGCAGTACTTC
D gene: TRBD2; clone size: many; J gene: TRBJ2-1; V gene: TRBV20-1; CDR3 protein: CSARFQREGQFF; CDR3 DNA: TGCAGTGCTAGATTCCAGCGGGAGGGGCAGTTCTTC
D gene: -; clone size: many; J gene: TRBJ2-1; V gene: TRBV7-9; CDR3 protein: CASSPLGSGAVYEQFF; CDR3 DNA: TGTGCCAGCAGCCCCCTAGGTAGCGGTGCCGTCTATGAGCAGTTCTTC
D gene: TRBD1; clone size: once; J gene: TRBJ1-5; V gene: TRBV19; CDR3 protein: CASCAGQGNQPQHF; CDR3 DNA: TGTGCCAGTTGCGCGGGACAGGGCAATCAGCCCCAGCATTTT
D gene: TRBD2; clone size: few; J gene: TRBJ2-1; V gene: TRBV3-1; CDR3 protein: CASSSPSSGVYDEQFF; CDR3 DNA: TGTGCCAGCAGCTCACCATCTAGCGGAGTTTACGATGAGCAGTTCTTC
D gene: TRBD1; clone size: many; J gene: TRBJ2-3; V gene: TRBV2; CDR3 protein: CASIGPGQGLGDTQYF; CDR3 DNA: TGTGCCAGCATCGGACCGGGACAGGGTTTAGGCGATACGCAGTATTTT
D gene: -; clone size: many; J gene: TRBJ2-7; V gene: TRBV12-3/TRBV12-4; CDR3 protein: CASSPQSSAYEQYF; CDR3 DNA: TGTGCCAGCAGCCCTCAAAGTAGCGCCTACGAGCAGTACTTC
D gene: TRBD1; clone size: -; J gene: TRBJ1-1; V gene: TRBV7-9; CDR3 protein: CASSPRTGGVYTEAFF; CDR3 DNA: TGTGCCAGCAGCCCACGGACAGGGGGCGTATACACTGAAGCTTTCTTT
D gene: TRBD1; clone size: -; J gene: TRBJ1-6; V gene: TRBV20-1; CDR3 protein: CSARDPGQGGYSPLHF; CDR3 DNA: TGCAGTGCTAGAGATCCCGGACAGGGGGGATATTCACCCCTCCACTTT
D gene: -; clone size: few; J gene: TRBJ2-2; V gene: TRBV7-9; CDR3 protein: CASSPLSGTITGELFF; CDR3 DNA: TGTGCCAGCAGCCCCCTCAGCGGGACAATCACCGGGGAGCTGTTTTTT
D gene: TRBD2; clone size: many; J gene: TRBJ2-2; V gene: TRBV11-3; CDR3 protein: CASSFTSGRMNGELFF; CDR3 DNA: TGTGCCAGCAGCTTTACTAGCGGGAGGATGAACGGGGAGCTGTTTTTT
D gene: -; clone size: many; J gene: TRBJ2-7; V gene: TRBV28; CDR3 protein: CASSLEGLRYEQYF; CDR3 DNA: TGTGCCAGCAGTTTGGAGGGTTTACGTTACGAGCAGTACTTC
D gene: TRBD2; clone size: many; J gene: TRBJ2-4; V gene: TRBV7-9; CDR3 protein: CASSQGAGLAKNIQYF; CDR3 DNA: TGTGCCAGCAGCCAGGGAGCGGGACTAGCCAAAAACATTCAGTACTTC
D gene: TRBD2; clone size: many; J gene: TRBJ2-1; V gene: TRBV28; CDR3 protein: CASSFRTRYNEQFF; CDR3 DNA: TGTGCCAGCAGTTTTAGGACTAGATACAATGAGCAGTTCTTC
D gene: TRBD1; clone size: few; J gene: TRBJ2-3; V gene: TRBV29-1; CDR3 protein: CSVDWFGTGADTQYF; CDR3 DNA: TGCAGCGTTGATTGGTTCGGGACAGGGGCAGATACGCAGTATTTT
D gene: -; clone size: -; J gene: TRBJ2-7; V gene: TRBV4-1; CDR3 protein: CASSPREGTVGEQYF; CDR3 DNA: TGCGCCAGCAGCCCCCGTGAGGGGACCGTTGGCGAGCAGTACTTC
D gene: -; clone size: -; J gene: TRBJ1-1; V gene: TRBV10-2; CDR3 protein: CASRGSGTEAFF; CDR3 DNA: TGCGCCAGCCGGGGTTCTGGGACTGAAGCTTTCTTT
D gene: TRBD1; clone size: -; J gene: TRBJ1-5; V gene: TRBV27; CDR3 protein: CASSSPDRDGNQPQHF; CDR3 DNA: TGTGCCAGCAGCTCCCCGGACAGGGACGGCAATCAGCCCCAGCATTTT
D gene: TRBD1; clone size: few; J gene: TRBJ1-1; V gene: TRBV28; CDR3 protein: CASSLVAGGAMNTEAFF; CDR3 DNA: TGTGCCAGCAGTTTAGTTGCAGGGGGCGCGATGAACACTGAAGCTTTCTTT
D gene: -; clone size: few; J gene: TRBJ2-3; V gene: TRBV5-1; CDR3 protein: CASSLGEVGYTDTQYF; CDR3 DNA: TGCGCCAGCAGCTTAGGAGAAGTGGGATACACAGATACGCAGTATTTT
D gene: -; clone size: many; J gene: TRBJ2-1; V gene: TRBV5-1; CDR3 protein: CASTSTASSYNEQFF; CDR3 DNA: TGCGCCAGCACCTCCACTGCAAGCTCCTACAATGAGCAGTTCTTC
D gene: -; clone size: few; J gene: TRBJ2-1; V gene: TRBV6-1; CDR3 protein: CASMTEYNEQFF; CDR3 DNA: TGTGCCAGCATGACAGAATACAATGAGCAGTTCTTC